The next 7 T cell receptor beta chains were all read from a single sample in a study of blood T cell repertoires in COVID-19. Clones were read by immunoSEQ multiplex PCR, and TCRdb kept only the in-frame ones, dropping some. The table has over 350,000 clones, 87% seen once. Sequenced input: PBMCs or T cells enriched from blood (not recorded which). All receptors derive from a woman aged 45-65 years who had recovered from COVID-19.

The rearrangement links TRBV9 to TRBJ2-3; the match to TRBD2 covers 7 bases. The CDR3 is 16 amino acids. V was clipped by 4 bases and J by 2 bases; unmatched bases: 10. Germline CDR1 reads SGDLS; CDR2 reads YYNGEE. CDR3 nucleotide sequence: TGTGCCAGCAGCCCCCAGAGCGGGACTTACACAGATACGCAGTATTTT. Its protein product is CASSPQSGTYTDTQYF.

The chain links TRBV4-2 to TRBJ1-2, with unresolved D. This CDR3 contains 13 residues. The V gene's germline CDR1 is LGHNA and CDR2 YNFKEQ. Trimming took off 1 base at V and 6 bases at J, with 9 bases between the two ends. The CDR3: CASSQVENDGYTF. In DNA, the CDR3 is TGTGCCAGCAGCCAAGTTGAGAATGATGGCTACACCTTC.

The chain employs TRBV3-1 (or the pseudogene TRBV3-2) and TRBJ1-2; tentative D call: TRBD1 (5 bases). Germline V gene data show CDR1 as LGHDT and CDR2 as YNNKEL (reference sequence). This CDR3 has 11 residues. Trimming removed 6 bases at V and 5 bases at J, with 7 bases between. CDR3 sequence: CASSQGYGYTF. The CDR3, as DNA: TGTGCCAGCAGTCAGGGATATGGCTACACCTTC.

This clone appeared a single time. The rearrangement joins TRBV2 to TRBJ2-1, with D possibly TRBD1 on 5 matching bases. In germline, CDR1 is SNHLY, CDR2 FYNNEI. This CDR3 has 11 residues. Trimming removed 6 bases from V and 10 bases from J, with 10 bases in between. The CDR3 sequence is CASRGVLEQFF. Here the CDR3 DNA reads TGTGCCAGCAGAGGGGTCCTGGAGCAGTTCTTC. Together with reference TRBV2 and TRBJ2-1, the CDR3 gives the full variable domain: EPEVTQTPSHQVTQMGQEVILRCVPISNHLYFYWYRQILGQKVEFLVSFYNNEISEKSEIFDDQFSVERPDGSNFTLKIRSTKLEDSAMYFCASRGVLEQFFGPGTRLTVL.

The rearrangement uses TRBV28 and TRBJ2-5, with 12 bases that match TRBD1. V lost 6 bases and J lost 5; bases outside the gene matches: 7. CDR1 is MDHEN, CDR2 SYDVKM, per germline. This CDR3 region has 15 residues. In nucleotides, the CDR3 is TGTGCCAGCAGGGCCGGGACAGGGGGCTGGGAGACCCAGTACTTC. Amino acid sequence: CASRAGTGGWETQYF. The full variable domain, completed using reference TRBV28 and TRBJ2-5, is DVKVTQSSRYLVKRTGEKVFLECVQDMDHENMFWYRQDPGLGLRLIYFSYDVKMKEKGDIPEGYSVSREKKERFSLILESASTNQTSMYLCASRAGTGGWETQYFGPGTRLLVL.

The chain links TRBV20-1 to TRBJ1-1; D is ambiguous. CDR3 size: 15 residues. V lost 3 bases, J lost 0 bases, and 14 bases lay in between. CDR1 DFQATT and CDR2 SNEGSKA come from the germline V gene (reference sequence). The CDR3, as DNA: TGCAGTGCTAGTAGAGGAGATAGGATGAACACTGAAGCTTTCTTT. This codes for CSASRGDRMNTEAFF.

The chain employs TRBV6-5 and TRBJ1-5; tentative D call: TRBD1 (5 bases). Looked up from germline, CDR1 is MNHEY and CDR2 is SVGAGI. Trimming shortened V by 7 bases and J by 1 base, and 11 bases separated the two germline ends. The CDR3 is made up of 14 amino acids. The CDR3 DNA follows: TGTGCCAGCATTGGGGGGTTAAGCAATCAGCCCCAGCATTTT. It is translated as CASIGGLSNQPQHF.